This T cell receptor (beta chain) comes out of a study of CD8 T cell repertoires and HIV-1 epitope variants. The overall study: An uncultured baseline aliquot held 1M T cells.

Profiling relied on immunoSEQ multiplex PCR, and the TCRdb table lists in-frame clones only, not all of them. The sample has about 6,000 clones; around three fifths are singletons. Concerning this clone: What it binds is not known.

Study-wide findings and caveats: Roughly ten TCR beta clonotypes were antigen-specific, more than five apparently recognizing autologous or escape variants.

This CDR3 comprises 15 residues. CDR1 is LNHDA, CDR2 SQIVND, per germline (reference sequence). Trimming removed 6 bases from V and 10 bases from J; junction bases left unmatched: 13. The gene calls are TRBV19 and TRBJ2-1; 9 bases map to TRBD2. Sequencing was carried out using cultured CD8+ T cells derived from PBMCs. The receptor comes from a male donor with HIV. CDR3 region: CASRSSSAGGREQFF. The CDR3 bases are TGTGCCAGTAGGTCTTCATCAGCGGGAGGACGAGAGCAGTTCTTC.